A selection of T cell receptor beta chains follows, all from one sample in a study of control samples from healthy donors and cancer patients. The repertoire was sequenced with immunoSEQ multiplex PCR; TCRdb's copy has only in-frame clones and lacks some. The sample lists roughly 80,000 clones, approximately 92% occurring once. The source material was blood. These receptor sequences come from a woman aged 55-70 years in good health. CDR3s leave out the opening cysteine and the closing phenylalanine or tryptophan.

TRBV4-3	ASSQAPDGETQY
TRBV7-9	ASSLAARGEQF
TRBV7-2	ATPIGSGNTIY
TRBV5-5	ASSLRQGNQPQH
TRBV10-3	AISDPTREKLF
TRBV7-2	ASSTSVRYEQY
TRBV7-6	ASSSPGQGTYEQY
TRBV30	AWSVGAGGGETQY
TRBV28	ASTSLRTSGYYGYT
TRBV5-1	ASSLRGLANTGELF
TRBV10-2	ASSEAGQPQH
TRBV24-1	ATSDFGNTIY
TRBV6-6	ASSFQGVRDTEAF
TRBV2	ASRGTSGKSEQF
TRBV4-1	ASSQGGDYPYEQY
TRBV28	ASSGRISNQPQH
TRBV11-2	ASSLDGSGRMNEQF
TRBV19	ASSLAFSGNTIY
TRBV18	ASSLNPSGAQETQY
TRBV5-4	ASSYLGQPYEQY
TRBV28	ASRPGASGDYTQY
TRBV6-6	ASSKDRGAPEQY
TRBV6-5	ASSKTTSGNTEAF
TRBV3-1/TRBV3-2	ASRTGNQPQH
TRBV9	ASSVGTGGYGYT
TRBV5-4	ASSLNKRTYEQY
TRBV19	ASNPVGDYNSPLH
TRBV11-2	ASNPQSGDYGYT
TRBV28	ASSPPRQEHLNSP
TRBV6-2/TRBV6-3	ASSYQAGRLPNTGELF
TRBV10-2	ASSPGTYEQF
TRBV9	ASSGEGSTNEKLF
TRBV7-8	ASSLRETWNEQF
TRBV29-1	SVETPTGTDTQY
TRBV5-1	ASSPGDRVTHGYT
TRBV3-1/TRBV3-2	ASSQDLGTGYGYT
TRBV30	ACKPGQGIHEQY
TRBV29-1	SVPRTGTGETQY
TRBV18	ASSLGTSGRGYEQY
TRBV7-9	ASVLAGGPEGETQY
TRBV11-3	ASSPRGVDTEAF
TRBV5-4	ASSRPRDRGLQETQY
TRBV2	ASRGQGVSTDTQY
TRBV11-2	ASSSSAGQGEGYNEQF
TRBV6-5	ASSPGYGDTIY
TRBV6-5	ASRGVPGNTIY
TRBV11-3	ASSLGGRASYNEQF
TRBV10-1	ASSELPGTQPQH
TRBV5-6	ASSVGLAVEQY
TRBV25-1	ASSDLDNEQF
TRBV12-3/TRBV12-4	ASSPPSGGYT
TRBV5-5	ASSLRYSGQVLPQH
TRBV29-1	SVVGTGVGETQY
TRBV7-8	ASSFSRLSYEQY
TRBV24-1	ATSDSQGGNEQF
TRBV5-6	ASSLGSLSYGYT
TRBV2	ASSRDRGHQPQH
TRBV29-1	SAVDGNTEAF
TRBV5-1	ASSLDPLSTDTQY